The 8 T cell receptor beta chains below were found in one sample sequenced in a study of PD-L1 blockade in urothelial cancer. TCRdb keeps only in-frame clones here, not all; method: immunoSEQ multiplex PCR. Among 45,000 to 60,000 clones listed, 88% were seen once. Noted time point: peripheral blood 6 weeks after treatment start. The sample was PBMCs, taken around atezolizumab (anti-PD-L1) treatment. These receptor sequences come from a man aged 60-69 years with urothelial cancer.

The chain joins TRBV9 to TRBJ1-1; 8 bases match TRBD1. From germline, CDR1 is SGDLS and CDR2 YYNGEE. V lost 0 bases and J lost 5; bases outside the gene matches: 6. The CDR3 extends over 15 amino acids. The CDR3 region has the DNA TGTGCCAGCAGCGTAGATAGGGACAGGCGGACTGAAGCTTTCTTT. It is translated as CASSVDRDRRTEAFF.

The genes are TRBV30 and TRBJ2-3; TRBD2 matches 16 bases. V lost 2 bases and J lost 4; bases outside the gene matches: 15. The CDR3 is made up of 20 amino acids. Germline V gene lookup returns CDR1 GTSNPN and CDR2 SVGIG (reference sequence). In DNA, the CDR3 is TGTGCCTGGAGTCCCCCGGGACTAGCGGGGGGGAGCATTAGGCCAGATACGCAGTATTTT. It yields the protein CAWSPPGLAGGSIRPDTQYF.

The chain combines TRBV6-5 with TRBJ1-2; 9 nucleotides agree with TRBD1. The germline V gene encodes CDR1 MNHEY and CDR2 SVGAGI. The CDR3 runs 14 residues. The junction had 4 bases not matched to a gene; V was cut back by 5 bases and J by 3 bases. The CDR3, as DNA: TGTGCCAGCAGTAAAACAGGGGGCTACTATGGCTACACCTTC. It codes for CASSKTGGYYGYTF.

The CDR3 here is CASSVGQGAVGNTIYF. For the CDR3, the DNA is TGTGCCAGCAGCGTAGGACAGGGGGCCGTTGGAAACACCATATATTTT. The V call is TRBV9, the J call TRBJ1-3, with TRBD1 identical over 10 bases. After removal of 0 bases from V and 3 bases from J, the junction contained 3 bases not matched to a gene. The CDR3 loop spans 16 amino acids. CDR1 is SGDLS, CDR2 YYNGEE, per germline.

The V call is TRBV4-3, the J call TRBJ2-5, with TRBD2 matching 7 bases. V was pared by 0 bases and J by 4 bases, with 8 bases of the junction left unmatched. This CDR3 is 16 amino acids long. Germline lookup yields CDR1 LGHNA and CDR2 YSLEER. CDR3 sequence (DNA): TGCGCCAGCAGCCAAGAATCGGCTAGCGGAGCAGAGACCCAGTACTTC. Translating it yields CASSQESASGAETQYF.

The chain has TRBV19 and TRBJ1-2, with D possibly matching TRBD1 (5 bases). The CDR3 loop spans 13 amino acids. V was cut by 7 bases and J by 4 bases, with 13 bases left in between. The germline V gene encodes CDR1 LNHDA and CDR2 SQIVND (reference sequence). For the CDR3, the DNA is TGTGCCAGTAAACCGGGCCAGGGCTATGGCTACACCTTC. It yields the protein CASKPGQGYGYTF.

J is TRBJ2-3 and V is TRBV5-1, with a tentative D call TRBD1 (5 bases). V lost 7 bases, J lost 0 bases, and 15 bases lay in between. Germline V gene data show CDR1 as SGHRS and CDR2 as YFSETQ. The length of the CDR3 is 15 residues. CDR3 DNA: TGCGCCAGCGGTAACGGGCAGGGAAGCACAGATACGCAGTATTTT. The encoded protein is CASGNGQGSTDTQYF.

This clone showed up just a few times. This chain joins TRBV4-1 and TRBJ1-2; maybe TRBD1 (5 bases). Germline CDR1 and CDR2: MGHRA and YSYEKL. The V end lost 0 bases, the J end lost 4 bases, and 12 bases lay between the germline ends. CDR3 length equals 15 residues. The CDR3 coding sequence is TGCGCCAGCAGCCAAGAAGACGGCAGGGCCTATGGCTACACCTTC. Protein product: CASSQEDGRAYGYTF.